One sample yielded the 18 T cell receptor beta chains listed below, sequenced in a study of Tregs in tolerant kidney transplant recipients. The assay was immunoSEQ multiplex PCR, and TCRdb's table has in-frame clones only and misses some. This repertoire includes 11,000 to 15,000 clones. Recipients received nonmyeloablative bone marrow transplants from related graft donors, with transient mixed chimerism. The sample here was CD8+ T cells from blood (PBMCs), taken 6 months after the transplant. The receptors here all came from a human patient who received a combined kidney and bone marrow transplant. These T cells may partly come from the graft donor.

CDR3: CASSLGTAPSYEQYF. CDR3 DNA, as far as it was read: TGTGCCAGCAGCCTTGGGACAGCACCCTCCTACGAG. The chain employs TRBV5-6 and TRBJ2-7; TRBD1 matches at 7 bases. Read sequence stops 3 residues before the CDR3 end, and the germline J gene provides the missing end. The length of the CDR3 is 15 residues. Germline-derived CDR1 and CDR2 are SGHDT and YYEEEE. The trim removed 4 bases at V and 0 bases at J, leaving 7 bases unmatched.

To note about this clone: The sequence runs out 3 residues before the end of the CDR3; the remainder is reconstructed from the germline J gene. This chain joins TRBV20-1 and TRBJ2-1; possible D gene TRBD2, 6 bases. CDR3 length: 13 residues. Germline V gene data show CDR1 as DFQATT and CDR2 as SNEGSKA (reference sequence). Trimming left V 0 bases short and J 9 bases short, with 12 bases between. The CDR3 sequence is CSARDRLEFEQFF. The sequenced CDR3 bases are TGCAGTGCTAGAGACCGACTAGAATTTGAG.

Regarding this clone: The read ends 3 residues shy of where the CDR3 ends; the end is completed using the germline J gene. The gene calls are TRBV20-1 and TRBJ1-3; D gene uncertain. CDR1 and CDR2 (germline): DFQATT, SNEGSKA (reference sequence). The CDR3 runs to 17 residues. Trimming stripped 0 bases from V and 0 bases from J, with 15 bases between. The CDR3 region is CSARDFRGSNSGNTIYF. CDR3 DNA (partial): TGCAGTGCTAGAGATTTTCGAGGCTCAAACTCTGGAAACACC.

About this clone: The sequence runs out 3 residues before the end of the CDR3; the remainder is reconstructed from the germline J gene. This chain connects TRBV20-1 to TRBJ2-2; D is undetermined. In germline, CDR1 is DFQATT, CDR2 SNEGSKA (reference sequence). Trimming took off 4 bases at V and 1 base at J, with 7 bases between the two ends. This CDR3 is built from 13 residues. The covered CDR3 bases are TGCAGTGCTAAAGACCTGAACACCGGGGAG. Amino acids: CSAKDLNTGE. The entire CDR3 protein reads CSAKDLNTGELFF.

The CDR3 here is CASSDEAAPEAFF. CDR3 DNA (partial): TGTGCCAGCTCAGATGAGGCGGCGCCTGAA. The V gene is TRBV18, the J gene TRBJ1-1; D uncertain. The read falls 3 residues short of the CDR3 end, and the missing part is taken from the germline J gene. The ends were cut back, 5 bases at V and 6 bases at J, with 13 bases in the middle. The CDR3 spans 13 residues. Germline V gene sequence: CDR1 KGHSH, CDR2 LQKENI.

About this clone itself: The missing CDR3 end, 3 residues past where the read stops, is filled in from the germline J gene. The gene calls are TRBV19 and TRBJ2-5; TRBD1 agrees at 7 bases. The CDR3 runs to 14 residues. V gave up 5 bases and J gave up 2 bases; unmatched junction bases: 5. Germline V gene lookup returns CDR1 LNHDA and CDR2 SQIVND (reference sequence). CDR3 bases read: TGTGCCAGTAGTCCATTGGGACAGCAAGAGACC. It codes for CASSPLGQQET. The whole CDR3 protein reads CASSPLGQQETQYF.

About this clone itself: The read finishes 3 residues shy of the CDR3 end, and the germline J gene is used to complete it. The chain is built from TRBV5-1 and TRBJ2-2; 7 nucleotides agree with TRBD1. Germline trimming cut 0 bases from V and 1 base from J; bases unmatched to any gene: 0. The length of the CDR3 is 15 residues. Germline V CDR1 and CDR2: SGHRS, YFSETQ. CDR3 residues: CASSLGQGNTGELFF. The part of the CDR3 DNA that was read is TGCGCCAGCAGCTTGGGACAGGGGAACACCGGGGAG.

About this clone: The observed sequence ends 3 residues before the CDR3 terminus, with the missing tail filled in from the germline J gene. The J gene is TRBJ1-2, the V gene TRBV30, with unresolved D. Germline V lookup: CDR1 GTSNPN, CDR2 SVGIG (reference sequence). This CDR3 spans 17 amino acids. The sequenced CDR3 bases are TGTGCCTGGAGGAATATCCTACTAGCGGGAGCCTACAATGAC. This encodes CAWRNILLAGAYND. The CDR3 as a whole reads CAWRNILLAGAYNDYTF.

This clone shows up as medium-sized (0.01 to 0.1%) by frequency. The CDR3 bases that were read are TGTGCCAGCAGTTACCTCGGGGGTTCCGCAGATACG. Amino acids: CASSYLGGSADT. The whole CDR3 protein reads CASSYLGGSADTQYF. The chain has TRBV6-2 or TRBV6-3 and TRBJ2-3; D is perhaps TRBD2 (6 bases). The read is 3 residues too short to cover the CDR3 end, so that end is filled in from the germline J gene. Germline V gives CDR1 MNHEY, CDR2 SVGEGT. CDR3 length: 15 amino acids. Trimming cost V 2 bases and J 4 bases, with 13 bases left between them.

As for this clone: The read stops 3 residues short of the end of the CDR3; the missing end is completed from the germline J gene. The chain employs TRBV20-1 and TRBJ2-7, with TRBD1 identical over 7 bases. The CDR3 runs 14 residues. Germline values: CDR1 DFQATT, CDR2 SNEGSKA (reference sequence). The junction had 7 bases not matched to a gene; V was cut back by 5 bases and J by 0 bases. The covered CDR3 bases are TGCAGTGCTGGACCCGGGACAGACTCCTACGAG. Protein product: CSAGPGTDSYE. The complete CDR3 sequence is CSAGPGTDSYEQYF.

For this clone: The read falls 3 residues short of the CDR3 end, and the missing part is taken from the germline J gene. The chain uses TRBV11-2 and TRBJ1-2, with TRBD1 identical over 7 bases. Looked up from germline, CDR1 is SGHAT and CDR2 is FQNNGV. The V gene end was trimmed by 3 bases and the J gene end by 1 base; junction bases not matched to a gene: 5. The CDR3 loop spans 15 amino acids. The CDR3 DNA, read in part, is TGTGCCAGCAGCTTCAGACAGGGTATTAACTATGGC. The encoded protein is CASSFRQGINYG. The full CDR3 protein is CASSFRQGINYGYTF.

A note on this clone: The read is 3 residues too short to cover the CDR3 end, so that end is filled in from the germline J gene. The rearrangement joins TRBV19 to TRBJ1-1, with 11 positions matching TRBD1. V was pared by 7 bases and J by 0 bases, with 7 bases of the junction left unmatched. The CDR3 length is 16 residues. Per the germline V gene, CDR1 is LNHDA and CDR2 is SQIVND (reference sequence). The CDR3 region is CASIPDRGRMNTEAFF. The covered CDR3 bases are TGTGCCAGTATCCCGGACAGGGGGCGGATGAACACTGAA.

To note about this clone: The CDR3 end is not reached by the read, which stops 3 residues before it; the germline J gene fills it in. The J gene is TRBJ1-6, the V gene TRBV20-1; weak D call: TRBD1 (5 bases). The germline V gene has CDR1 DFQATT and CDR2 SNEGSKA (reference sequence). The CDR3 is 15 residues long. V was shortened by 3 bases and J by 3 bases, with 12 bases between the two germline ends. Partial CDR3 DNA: TGCAGTGCTAGTCCCAGGGTATTCTATAATTCACCC. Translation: CSASPRVFYNSP. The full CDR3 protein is CSASPRVFYNSPLHF.

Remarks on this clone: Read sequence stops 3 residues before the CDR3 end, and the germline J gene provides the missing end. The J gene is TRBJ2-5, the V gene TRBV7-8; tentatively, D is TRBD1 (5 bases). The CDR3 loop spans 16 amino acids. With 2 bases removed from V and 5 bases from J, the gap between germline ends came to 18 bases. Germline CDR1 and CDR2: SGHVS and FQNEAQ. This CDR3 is CASSLRADKLVETQYF. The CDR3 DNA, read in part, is TGTGCCAGCAGCTTAAGGGCGGACAAGTTGGTGGAGACC. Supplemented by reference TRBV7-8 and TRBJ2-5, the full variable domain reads GAGVSQSPRYKVAKRGQDVALRCDPISGHVSLFWYQQALGQGPEFLTYFQNEAQLDKSGLPSDRFFAERPEGSVSTLKIQRTQQEDSAVYLCASSLRADKLVETQYFGPGTRLLVL.

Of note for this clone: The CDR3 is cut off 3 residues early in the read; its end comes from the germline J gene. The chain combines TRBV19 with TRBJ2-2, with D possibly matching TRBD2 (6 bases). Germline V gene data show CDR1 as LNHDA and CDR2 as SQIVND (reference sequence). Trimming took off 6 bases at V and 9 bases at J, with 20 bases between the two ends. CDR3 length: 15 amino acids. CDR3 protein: CASRLWGDLHRELFF. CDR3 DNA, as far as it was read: TGTGCCAGTAGACTCTGGGGGGATTTGCACCGGGAG.

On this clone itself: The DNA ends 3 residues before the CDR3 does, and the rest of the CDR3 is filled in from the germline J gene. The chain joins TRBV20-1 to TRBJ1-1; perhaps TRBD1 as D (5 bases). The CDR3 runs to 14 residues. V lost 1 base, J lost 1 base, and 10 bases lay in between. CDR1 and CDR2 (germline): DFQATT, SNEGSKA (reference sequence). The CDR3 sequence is CSARVSGRNTEAFF. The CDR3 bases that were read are TGCAGTGCTAGAGTGTCAGGGCGGAACACTGAA.

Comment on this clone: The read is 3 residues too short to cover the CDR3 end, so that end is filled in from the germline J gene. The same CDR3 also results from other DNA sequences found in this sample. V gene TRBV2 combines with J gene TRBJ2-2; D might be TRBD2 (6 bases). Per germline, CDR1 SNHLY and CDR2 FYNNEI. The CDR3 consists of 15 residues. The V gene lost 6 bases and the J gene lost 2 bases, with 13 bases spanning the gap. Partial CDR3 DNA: TGTGCCAGCAGAGGGATCGGGACTAACACCGGGGAG. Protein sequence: CASRGIGTNTGE. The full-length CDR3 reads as CASRGIGTNTGELFF.

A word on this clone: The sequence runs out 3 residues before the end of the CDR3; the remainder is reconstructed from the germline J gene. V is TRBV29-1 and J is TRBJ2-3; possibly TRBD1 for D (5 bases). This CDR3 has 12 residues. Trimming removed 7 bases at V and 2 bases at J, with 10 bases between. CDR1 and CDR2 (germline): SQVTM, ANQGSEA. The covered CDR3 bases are TGCAGCGGCCGACAGCTCACAGATACG. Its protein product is CSGRQLTDT. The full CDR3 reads CSGRQLTDTQYF.